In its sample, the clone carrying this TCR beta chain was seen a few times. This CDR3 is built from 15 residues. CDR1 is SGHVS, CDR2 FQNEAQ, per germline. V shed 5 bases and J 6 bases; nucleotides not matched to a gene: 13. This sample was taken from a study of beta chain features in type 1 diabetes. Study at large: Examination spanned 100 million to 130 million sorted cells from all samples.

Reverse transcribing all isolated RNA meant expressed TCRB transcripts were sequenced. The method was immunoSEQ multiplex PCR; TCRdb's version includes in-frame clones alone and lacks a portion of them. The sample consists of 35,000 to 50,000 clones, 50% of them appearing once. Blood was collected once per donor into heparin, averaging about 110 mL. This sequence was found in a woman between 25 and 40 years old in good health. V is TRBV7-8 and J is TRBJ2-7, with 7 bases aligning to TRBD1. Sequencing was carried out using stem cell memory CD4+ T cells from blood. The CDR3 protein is CASSQSRDRVREQYF. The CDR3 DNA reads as TGTGCCAGCAGCCAATCGCGTGACAGGGTCCGCGAGCAGTACTTC.